Listed here are 15 T cell receptor beta chains from one sample, sequenced in a study of blood T cells in healthy people across ages. The second PCR ran 7 to 11 cycles with a sample-barcoded 5' primer and J-beta primers. In TCRdb, the 5' RACE reads were re-called with MiXCR into one record per CDR3 protein. The sample shows approximately 1.5 million distinct CDR3 sequences, 35% to 45% of them seen only once. What was sequenced was blood. The source is a woman younger than 35 in good health.

V and J are TRBV6-5 and TRBJ1-2; 8 bases align to TRBD1. V dropped 1 base and J dropped 5; count of bases not matched to a gene: 6. The germline gives CDR1 MNHEY, CDR2 SVGAGI. The CDR3 has 15 residues. CDR3 nucleotide sequence: TGTGCCAGCAGTTACTTCCCAGGGGGCGGGTATGGCTACACCTTC. Translated: CASSYFPGGGYGYTF.

This clonotype occurred once. V and J are TRBV5-6 and TRBJ1-2; D ambiguous. CDR1 and CDR2 from the germline V gene are SGHDT and YYEEEE. V was clipped by 2 bases and J by 6 bases, with 11 bases between them. The CDR3 is 13 residues long. DNA of the CDR3: TGTGCCAGCAGCTTCCAACAGCATGATGGCTACACCTTC. Encoded protein: CASSFQQHDGYTF. The full variable domain, rest sourced from reference TRBV5-6 and TRBJ1-2, is DAGVTQSPTHLIKTRGQQVTLRCSPKSGHDTVSWYQQALGQGPQFIFQYYEEEERQRGNFPDRFSGHQFPNYSSELNVNALLLGDSALYLCASSFQQHDGYTFGSGTRLTVV.

The chain employs TRBV6-5 and TRBJ1-6; the D is unclear. CDR3 size: 17 residues. The germline CDR1 and CDR2 sequences are MNHEY and SVGAGI. Between the trimmed V and J ends, which lost 0 bases and 0 bases, there was a span of 9 bases. The CDR3 sequence is CASSYSRESSYNSPLHF. The CDR3 nucleotides read TGTGCCAGCAGTTACTCGAGGGAAAGCTCCTATAATTCACCCCTCCACTTT.

The gene calls are TRBV4-1 and TRBJ2-1; 9 bases are a match to TRBD2. V trimming: 0 bases; J trimming: 6 bases; junction bases outside the gene matches: 12. The CDR3 covers 18 residues. CDR1 is MGHRA, CDR2 YSYEKL, per germline. CDR3 sequence: CASSQDQAGGLRGNEQFF. CDR3 nucleotide sequence: TGCGCCAGCAGCCAAGATCAAGCGGGGGGCCTGAGGGGCAATGAGCAGTTCTTC.

The genes are TRBV20-1 and TRBJ2-4; TRBD1 agrees at 7 bases. Germline V CDR1 and CDR2: DFQATT, SNEGSKA (reference sequence). J gave up 7 bases and V 0 bases, and 6 bases lay outside the gene matches. The CDR3 has 14 amino acids. The CDR3 here is CSARDWETGNIQYF. In DNA, the CDR3 is TGCAGTGCTAGAGATTGGGAGACAGGGAACATTCAGTACTTC.

As DNA, the CDR3 is TGTGCCAGCAGCGACGTCCCAGCAAATGAGCAGTTCTTC. It codes for CASSDVPANEQFF. V is TRBV11-1 and J is TRBJ2-1; D unresolved. This CDR3 is built from 13 residues. V lost 5 bases and J lost 7, with 12 bases in between. Germline lookup yields CDR1 SGHAT and CDR2 FQDESV (reference sequence).

The chain uses TRBV5-6 and TRBJ1-2; D remains unclear. Germline CDR1 and CDR2: SGHDT and YYEEEE. The CDR3 length is 15 residues. Trimming removed 0 bases at V and 4 bases at J, with 13 bases between. The CDR3 region is CASSLVGQDSYGYTF. CDR3 nucleotides: TGTGCCAGCAGCTTGGTAGGCCAGGACTCCTATGGCTACACCTTC.

The CDR3 nucleotides are TGTGCCAGCAGCACCAGTCCAACTAATGAAAAACTGTTTTTT. Translating gives CASSTSPTNEKLFF. This sequence joins TRBV12-3 or TRBV12-4 and TRBJ1-4; D ambiguous. The CDR3 runs 14 residues. Trimming pared 6 bases from V and 0 bases from J, leaving 8 bases between.

On this clonotype: A much bigger clone sits one base away, suggesting this may be a read error. The chain joins TRBV4-1 to TRBJ2-7, with D hard to call. Trimming took 0 bases from V and 7 from J, leaving 10 bases between them. The CDR3 runs to 13 residues. Germline CDR1 MGHRA, CDR2 YSYEKL. The CDR3 DNA is TGCGCCAGCAGCCAAGATCTGAACCATGAGCAGTACTTC. Protein sequence: CASSQDLNHEQYF.

This clonotype has only a few counts. This chain links TRBV6-1 with TRBJ2-1, with a tentative D call TRBD2 (5 bases). The CDR3 totals 14 residues. V was clipped by 9 bases and J by 5 bases, with 17 bases between them. Germline CDR1 reads MNHNS; CDR2 reads SASEGT. CDR3 amino acids: CASEGGDNHNEQFF. CDR3 nucleotides: TGTGCCAGTGAGGGCGGAGACAACCACAATGAGCAGTTCTTC.

J is TRBJ1-1 and V is TRBV12-5; no clear D. The length of the CDR3 is 14 residues. The V gene lost 1 base and the J gene lost 3 bases, with 9 bases spanning the gap. Germline V gene data show CDR1 as LGHNT and CDR2 as FRNRAP. CDR3 protein: CASGLGLGDTEAFF. DNA for the CDR3: TGTGCTAGTGGTTTGGGCCTCGGGGACACTGAAGCTTTCTTT.

The chain joins TRBV27 to TRBJ2-2; 12 bases agree with TRBD2. The CDR3 has 17 residues. Losses at the gene ends were 5 bases for V and 3 bases for J; bases not matched to a gene: 7. Germline CDR1 and CDR2: MNHEY and SMNVEV (reference sequence). CDR3 DNA: TGTGCCAGCAGTAAGTGGACTAGCGGGGATTACACCGGGGAGCTGTTTTTT. This codes for CASSKWTSGDYTGELFF.

V usage is TRBV29-1 and J usage is TRBJ2-3, with TRBD1 as a possible D gene (6 bases). V shed 4 bases and J shed 4 bases, with 12 bases lying between them. There are 13 residues in the CDR3. Per the germline V gene, CDR1 is SQVTM and CDR2 is ANQGSEA. Here the CDR3 DNA reads TGCAGCGTTGGGGGGCGCAGCTCAGATACGCAGTATTTT. Amino acids: CSVGGRSSDTQYF.

The V gene is TRBV29-1, the J gene TRBJ1-1, with TRBD1 identical over 7 bases. The CDR3 extends over 15 amino acids. Germline V gives CDR1 SQVTM, CDR2 ANQGSEA. V lost 5 bases, J lost 0 bases, and 9 bases stayed unmatched. The CDR3 protein is CSVRTSGTVNTEAFF. DNA of the CDR3: TGCAGCGTTAGAACCTCCGGGACAGTGAACACTGAAGCTTTCTTT.

This chain uses TRBV7-9 with TRBJ1-5; the D gene is possibly TRBD1 (6 bases). The CDR3 extends over 15 amino acids. CDR1 SEHNR and CDR2 FQNEAQ come from the germline V gene (reference sequence). V was shortened by 6 bases and J by 0 bases, with 12 bases between the two germline ends. CDR3 DNA: TGTGCCAGCAGTCAACAGGGAAGTAGCAATCAGCCCCAGCATTTT. Protein: CASSQQGSSNQPQHF.